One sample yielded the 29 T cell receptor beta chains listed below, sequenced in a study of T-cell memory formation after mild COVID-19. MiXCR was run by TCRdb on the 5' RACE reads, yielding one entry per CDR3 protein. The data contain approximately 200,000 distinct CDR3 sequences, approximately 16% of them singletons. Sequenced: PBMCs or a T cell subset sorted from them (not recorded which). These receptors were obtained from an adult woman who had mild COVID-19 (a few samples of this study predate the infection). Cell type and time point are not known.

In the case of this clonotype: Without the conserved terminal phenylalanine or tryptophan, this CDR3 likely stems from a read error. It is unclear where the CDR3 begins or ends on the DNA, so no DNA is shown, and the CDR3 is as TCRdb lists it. The chain's CDR3 is CASRAGGELYI. The chain carries TRBV6-4 and TRBJ2-2. Both ends counted, the CDR3 spans 11 residues. The germline gives CDR1 MRHNA, CDR2 SNTAGT.

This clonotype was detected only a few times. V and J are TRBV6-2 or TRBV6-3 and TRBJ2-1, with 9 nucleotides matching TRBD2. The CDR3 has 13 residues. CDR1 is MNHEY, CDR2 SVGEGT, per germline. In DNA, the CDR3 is TGTGGGAGCGGGAGGCCATCCTACAATGAGCAGTTCTTC. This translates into CGSGRPSYNEQFF.

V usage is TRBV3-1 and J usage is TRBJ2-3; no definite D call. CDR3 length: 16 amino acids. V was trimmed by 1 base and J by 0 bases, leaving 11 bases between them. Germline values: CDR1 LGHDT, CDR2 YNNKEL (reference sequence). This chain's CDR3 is CASSQGHIPSTDTQYF. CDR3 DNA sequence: TGTGCCAGCAGCCAAGGGCACATCCCTAGCACAGATACGCAGTATTTT.

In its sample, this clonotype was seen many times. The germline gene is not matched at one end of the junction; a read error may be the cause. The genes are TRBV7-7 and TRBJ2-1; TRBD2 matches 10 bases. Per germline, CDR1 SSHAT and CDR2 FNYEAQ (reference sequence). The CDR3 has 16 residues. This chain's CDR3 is CASSLGASGGYNEQFF. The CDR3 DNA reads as TGTGCTAGCAGCTTGGGGGCTAGCGGGGGCTACAATGAGCAGTTCTTC.

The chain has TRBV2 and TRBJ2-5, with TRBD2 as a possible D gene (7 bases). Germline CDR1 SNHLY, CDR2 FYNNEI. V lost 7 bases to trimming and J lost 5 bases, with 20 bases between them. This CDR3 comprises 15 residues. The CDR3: CASTRGAQNGETQYF. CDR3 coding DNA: TGTGCCAGCACTCGGGGGGCGCAAAACGGGGAGACCCAGTACTTC.

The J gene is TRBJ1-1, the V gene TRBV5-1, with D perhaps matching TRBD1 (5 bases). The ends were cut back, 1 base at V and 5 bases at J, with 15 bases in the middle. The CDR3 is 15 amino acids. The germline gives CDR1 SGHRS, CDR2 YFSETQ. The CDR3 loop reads CASSLLLGGRTEAFF. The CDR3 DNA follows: TGCGCCAGCAGCTTGCTGCTTGGGGGAAGGACTGAAGCTTTCTTT.

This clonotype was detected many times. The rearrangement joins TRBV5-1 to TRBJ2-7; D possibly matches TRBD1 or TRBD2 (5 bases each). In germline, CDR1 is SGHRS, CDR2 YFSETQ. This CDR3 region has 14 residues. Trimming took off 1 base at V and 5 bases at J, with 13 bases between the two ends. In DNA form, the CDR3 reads TGCGCCAGCAGCTTGTGGGACGGGGTTGACGAGCAGTACTTC. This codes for CASSLWDGVDEQYF.

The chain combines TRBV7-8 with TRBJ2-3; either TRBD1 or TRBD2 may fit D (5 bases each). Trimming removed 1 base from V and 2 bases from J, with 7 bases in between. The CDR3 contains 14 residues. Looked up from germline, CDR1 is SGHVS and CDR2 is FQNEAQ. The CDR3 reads CASSLVGPTDTQYF. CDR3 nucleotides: TGTGCCAGCAGCTTAGTGGGACCCACAGATACGCAGTATTTT.

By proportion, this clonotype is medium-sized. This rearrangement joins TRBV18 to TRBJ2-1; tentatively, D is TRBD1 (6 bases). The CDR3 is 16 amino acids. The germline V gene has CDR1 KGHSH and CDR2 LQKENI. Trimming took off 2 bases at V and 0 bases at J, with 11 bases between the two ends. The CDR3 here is CASSPVDRTSYNEQFF. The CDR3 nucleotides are TGTGCCAGCTCACCAGTCGACAGGACCTCCTACAATGAGCAGTTCTTC.

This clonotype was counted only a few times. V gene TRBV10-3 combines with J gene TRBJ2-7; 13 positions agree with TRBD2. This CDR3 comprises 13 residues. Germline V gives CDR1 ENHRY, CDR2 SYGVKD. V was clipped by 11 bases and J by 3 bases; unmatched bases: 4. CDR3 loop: CASRLAGGYEQYF. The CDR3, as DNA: TGTGCCTCAAGACTAGCGGGAGGCTACGAGCAGTACTTC.

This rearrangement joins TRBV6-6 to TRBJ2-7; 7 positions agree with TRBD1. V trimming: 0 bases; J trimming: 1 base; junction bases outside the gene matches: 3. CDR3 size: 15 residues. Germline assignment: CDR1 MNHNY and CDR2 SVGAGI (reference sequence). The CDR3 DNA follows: TGTGCCAGCAGTTACTCGAACAGGGGTTCCTACGAGCAGTACTTC. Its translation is CASSYSNRGSYEQYF.

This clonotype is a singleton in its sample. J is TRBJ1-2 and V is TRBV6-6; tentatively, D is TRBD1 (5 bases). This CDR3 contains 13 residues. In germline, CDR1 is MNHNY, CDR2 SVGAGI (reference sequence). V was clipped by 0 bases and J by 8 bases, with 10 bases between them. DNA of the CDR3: TGTGCCAGCAGTTACTCACAGGCCGGCGGCTACACCTTC. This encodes CASSYSQAGGYTF.

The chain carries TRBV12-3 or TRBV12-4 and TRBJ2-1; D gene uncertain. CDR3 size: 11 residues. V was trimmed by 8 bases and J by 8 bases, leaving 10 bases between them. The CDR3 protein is CASVGFDEQFF. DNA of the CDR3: TGTGCCAGCGTAGGGTTTGATGAGCAGTTCTTC.

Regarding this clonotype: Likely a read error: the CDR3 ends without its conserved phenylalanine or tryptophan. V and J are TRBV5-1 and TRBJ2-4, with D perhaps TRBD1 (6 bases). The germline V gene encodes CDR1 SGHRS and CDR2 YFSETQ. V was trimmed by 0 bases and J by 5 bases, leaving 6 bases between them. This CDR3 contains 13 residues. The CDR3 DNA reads TGCGCCAGCAGCTTGGGGACAGAAAACATTCAGTACTTA. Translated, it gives CASSLGTENIQYL.

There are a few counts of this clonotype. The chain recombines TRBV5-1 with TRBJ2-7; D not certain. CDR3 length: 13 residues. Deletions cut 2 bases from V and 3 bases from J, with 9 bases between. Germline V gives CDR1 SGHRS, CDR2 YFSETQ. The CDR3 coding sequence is TGCGCCAGCAGCTTTTTACACAACTACGAGCAGTACTTC. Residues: CASSFLHNYEQYF.

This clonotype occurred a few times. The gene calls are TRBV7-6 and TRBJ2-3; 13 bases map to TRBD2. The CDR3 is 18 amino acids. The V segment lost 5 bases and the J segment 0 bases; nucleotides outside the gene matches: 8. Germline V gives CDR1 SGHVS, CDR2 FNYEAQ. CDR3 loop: CASSPRTSGSVSTDTQYF. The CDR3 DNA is TGTGCCAGCAGCCCGAGGACTAGCGGGAGTGTGAGCACAGATACGCAGTATTTT.

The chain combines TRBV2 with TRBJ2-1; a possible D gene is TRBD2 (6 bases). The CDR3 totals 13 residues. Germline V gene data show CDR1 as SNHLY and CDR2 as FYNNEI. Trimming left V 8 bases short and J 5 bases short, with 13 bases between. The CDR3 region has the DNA TGTGCCAGCCAGACCGGGACTCACAATGAGCAGTTCTTC. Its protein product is CASQTGTHNEQFF. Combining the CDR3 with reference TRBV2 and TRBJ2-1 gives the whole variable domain EPEVTQTPSHQVTQMGQEVILRCVPISNHLYFYWYRQILGQKVEFLVSFYNNEISEKSEIFDDQFSVERPDGSNFTLKIRSTKLEDSAMYFCASQTGTHNEQFFGPGTRLTVL.

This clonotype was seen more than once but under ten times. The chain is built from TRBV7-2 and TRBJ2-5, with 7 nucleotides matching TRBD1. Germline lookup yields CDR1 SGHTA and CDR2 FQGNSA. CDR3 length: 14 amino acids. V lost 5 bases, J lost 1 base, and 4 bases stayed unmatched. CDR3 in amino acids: CASSPKGAQETQYF. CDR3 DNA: TGTGCCAGCAGCCCCAAGGGGGCCCAAGAGACCCAGTACTTC.

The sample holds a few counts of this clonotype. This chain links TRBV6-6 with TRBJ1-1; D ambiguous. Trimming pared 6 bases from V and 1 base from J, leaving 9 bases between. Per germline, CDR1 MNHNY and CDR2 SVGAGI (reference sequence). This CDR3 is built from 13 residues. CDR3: CASRTSGNTEAFF. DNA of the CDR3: TGTGCCAGCAGAACCTCAGGGAACACTGAAGCTTTCTTT.

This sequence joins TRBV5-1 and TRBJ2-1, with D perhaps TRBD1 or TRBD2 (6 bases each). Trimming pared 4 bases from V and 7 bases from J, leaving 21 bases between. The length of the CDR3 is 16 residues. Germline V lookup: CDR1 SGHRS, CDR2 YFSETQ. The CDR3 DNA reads TGCGCCAGCAGCCCCGGGGGCGGCGGGGCCACGAATGAGCAGTTCTTC. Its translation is CASSPGGGGATNEQFF.

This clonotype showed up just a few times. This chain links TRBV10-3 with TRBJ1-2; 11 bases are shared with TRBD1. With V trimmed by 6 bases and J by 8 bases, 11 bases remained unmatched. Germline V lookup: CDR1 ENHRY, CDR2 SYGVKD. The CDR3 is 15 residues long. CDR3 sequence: CAIRGNRDRGTGYTF. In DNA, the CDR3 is TGTGCCATCAGAGGAAACCGGGACAGGGGGACCGGCTACACCTTC.

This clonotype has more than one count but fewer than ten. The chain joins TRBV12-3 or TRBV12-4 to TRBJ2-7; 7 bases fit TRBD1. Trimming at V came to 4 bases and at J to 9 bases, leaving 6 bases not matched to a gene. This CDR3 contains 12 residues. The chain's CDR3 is CASSYRGRRQYF. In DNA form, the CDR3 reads TGTGCCAGCAGTTACAGGGGTAGGAGGCAGTACTTC.

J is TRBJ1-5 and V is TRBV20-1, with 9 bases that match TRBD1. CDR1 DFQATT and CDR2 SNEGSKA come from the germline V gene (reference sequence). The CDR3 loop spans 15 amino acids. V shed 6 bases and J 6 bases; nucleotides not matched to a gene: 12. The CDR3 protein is CSAGTGFRVSQPQHF. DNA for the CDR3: TGCAGTGCCGGGACAGGGTTCCGGGTCAGTCAGCCCCAGCATTTT.

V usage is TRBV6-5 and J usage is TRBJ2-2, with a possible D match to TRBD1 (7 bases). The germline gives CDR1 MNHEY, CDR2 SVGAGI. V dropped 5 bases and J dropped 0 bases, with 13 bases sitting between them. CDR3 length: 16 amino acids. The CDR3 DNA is TGTGCCAGCAGTGCCCGCGGGACAGCGAACACCGGGGAGCTGTTTTTT. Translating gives CASSARGTANTGELFF.

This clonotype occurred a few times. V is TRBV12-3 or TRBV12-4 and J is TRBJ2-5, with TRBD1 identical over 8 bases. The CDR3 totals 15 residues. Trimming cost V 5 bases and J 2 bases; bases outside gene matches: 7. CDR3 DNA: TGTGCCAGCAGTCCACGGACAGGGCCGCAAGAGACCCAGTACTTC. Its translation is CASSPRTGPQETQYF.

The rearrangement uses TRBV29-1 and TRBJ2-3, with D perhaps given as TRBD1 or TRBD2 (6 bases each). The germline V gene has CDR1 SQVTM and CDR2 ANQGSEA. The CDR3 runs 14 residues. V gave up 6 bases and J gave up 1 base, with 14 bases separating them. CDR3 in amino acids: CSVAGGGRTDTQYF. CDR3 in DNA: TGCAGCGTCGCCGGGGGCGGCCGCACAGATACGCAGTATTTT.

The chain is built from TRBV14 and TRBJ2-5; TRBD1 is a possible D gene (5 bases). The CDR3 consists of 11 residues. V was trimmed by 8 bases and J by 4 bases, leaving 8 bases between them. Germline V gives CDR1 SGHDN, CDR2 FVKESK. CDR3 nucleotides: TGTGCCAGCGGGGCATCAGAGACCCAGTACTTC. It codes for CASGASETQYF.

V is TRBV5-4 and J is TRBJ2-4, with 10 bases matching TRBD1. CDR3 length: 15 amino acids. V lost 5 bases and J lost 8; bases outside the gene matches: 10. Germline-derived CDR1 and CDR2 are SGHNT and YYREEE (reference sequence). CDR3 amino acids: CASSSKRDRGDIQYF. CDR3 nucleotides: TGTGCCAGCAGTTCAAAGAGGGACAGGGGTGACATTCAGTACTTC.

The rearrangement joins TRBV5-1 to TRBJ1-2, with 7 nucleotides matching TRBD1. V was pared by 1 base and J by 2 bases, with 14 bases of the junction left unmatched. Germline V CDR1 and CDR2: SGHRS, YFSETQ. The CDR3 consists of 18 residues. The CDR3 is CASSLLTGALVENYGYTF. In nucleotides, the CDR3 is TGCGCCAGCAGCTTGTTAACAGGGGCCCTAGTCGAAAACTATGGCTACACCTTC.